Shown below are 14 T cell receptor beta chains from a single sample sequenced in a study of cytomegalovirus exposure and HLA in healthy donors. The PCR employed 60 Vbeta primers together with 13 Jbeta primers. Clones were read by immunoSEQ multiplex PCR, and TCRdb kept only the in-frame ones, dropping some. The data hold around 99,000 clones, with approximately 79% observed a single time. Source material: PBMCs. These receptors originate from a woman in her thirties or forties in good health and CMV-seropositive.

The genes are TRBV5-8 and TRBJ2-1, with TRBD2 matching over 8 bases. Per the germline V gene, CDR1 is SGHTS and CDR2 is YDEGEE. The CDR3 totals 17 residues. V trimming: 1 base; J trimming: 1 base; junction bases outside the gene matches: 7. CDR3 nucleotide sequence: TGTGCCAGCAGCTTGTTGGGTAGCGGGGTATCCTACAATGAGCAGTTCTTC. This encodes CASSLLGSGVSYNEQFF.

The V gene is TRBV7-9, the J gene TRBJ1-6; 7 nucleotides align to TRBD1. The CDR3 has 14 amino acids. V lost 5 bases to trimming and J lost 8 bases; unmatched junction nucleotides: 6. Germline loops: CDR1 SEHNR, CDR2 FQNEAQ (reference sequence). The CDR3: CASSPGGPDSPLHF. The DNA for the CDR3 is TGTGCCAGCAGCCCAGGGGGTCCGGATTCACCCCTCCACTTT.

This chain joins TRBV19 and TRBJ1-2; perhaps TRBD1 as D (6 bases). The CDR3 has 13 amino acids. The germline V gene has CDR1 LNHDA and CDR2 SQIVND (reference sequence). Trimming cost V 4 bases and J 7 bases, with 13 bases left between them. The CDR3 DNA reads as TGTGCCAGTAGTAAACTGCAGGGGCTTGGCTACACCTTC. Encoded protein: CASSKLQGLGYTF. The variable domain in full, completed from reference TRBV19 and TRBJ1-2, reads DGGITQSPKYLFRKEGQNVTLSCEQNLNHDAMYWYRQDPGQGLRLIYYSQIVNDFQKGDIAEGYSVSREKKESFPLTVTSAQKNPTAFYLCASSKLQGLGYTFGSGTRLTVV.

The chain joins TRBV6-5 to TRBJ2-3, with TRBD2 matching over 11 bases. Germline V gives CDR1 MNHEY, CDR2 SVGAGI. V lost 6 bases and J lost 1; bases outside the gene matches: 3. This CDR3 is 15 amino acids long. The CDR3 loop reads CASSMGLAGTDTQYF. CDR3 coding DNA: TGTGCCAGCAGCATGGGACTAGCGGGCACAGATACGCAGTATTTT.

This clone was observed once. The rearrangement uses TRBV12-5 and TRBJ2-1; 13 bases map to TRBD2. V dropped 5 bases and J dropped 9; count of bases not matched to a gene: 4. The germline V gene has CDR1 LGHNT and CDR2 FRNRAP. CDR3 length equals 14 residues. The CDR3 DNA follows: TGTGCTAGTGGTCCGGGACTAGCGGGATTTGAGCAGTTCTTC. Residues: CASGPGLAGFEQFF.

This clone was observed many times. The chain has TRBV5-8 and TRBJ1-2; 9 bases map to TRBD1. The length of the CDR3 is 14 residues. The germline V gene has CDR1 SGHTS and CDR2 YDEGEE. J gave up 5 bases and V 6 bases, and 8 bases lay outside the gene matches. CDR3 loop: CASTLGTGTYGYTF. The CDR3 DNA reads TGTGCCAGCACCTTAGGGACAGGGACTTATGGCTACACCTTC.

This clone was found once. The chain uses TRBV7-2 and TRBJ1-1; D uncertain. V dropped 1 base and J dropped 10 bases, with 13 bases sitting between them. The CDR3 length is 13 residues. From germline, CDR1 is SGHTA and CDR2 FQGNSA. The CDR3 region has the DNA TGTGCCAGCAGCTTAGAAGGCGCCCGGGGAGCTTTCTTT. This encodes CASSLEGARGAFF.

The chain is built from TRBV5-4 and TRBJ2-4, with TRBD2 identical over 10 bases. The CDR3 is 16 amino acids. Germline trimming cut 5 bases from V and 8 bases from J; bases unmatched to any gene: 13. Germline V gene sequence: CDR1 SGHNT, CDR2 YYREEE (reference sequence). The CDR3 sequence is CASSWGSGGAFDIQYF. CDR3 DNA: TGTGCCAGCAGTTGGGGCAGCGGGGGGGCCTTTGACATTCAGTACTTC. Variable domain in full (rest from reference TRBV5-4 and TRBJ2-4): ETGVTQSPTHLIKTRGQQVTLRCSSQSGHNTVSWYQQALGQGPQFIFQYYREEENGRGNFPPRFSGLQFPNYSSELNVNALELDDSALYLCASSWGSGGAFDIQYFGAGTRLSVL.

The CDR3 nucleotides read TGTGCCAGCAGTGTCCGACGGGTTTCGAACACCGGGGAGCTGTTTTTT. It codes for CASSVRRVSNTGELFF. V is TRBV2 and J is TRBJ2-2, with D unresolved. Germline loops: CDR1 SNHLY, CDR2 FYNNEI. The CDR3 extends over 16 amino acids. With 4 bases removed from V and 0 bases from J, the gap between germline ends came to 12 bases.

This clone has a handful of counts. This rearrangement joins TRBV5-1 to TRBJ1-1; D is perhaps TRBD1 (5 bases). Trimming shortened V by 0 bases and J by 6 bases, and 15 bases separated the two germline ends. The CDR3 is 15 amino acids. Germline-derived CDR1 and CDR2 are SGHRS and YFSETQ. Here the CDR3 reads CASSLAGQGYPEAFF. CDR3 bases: TGCGCCAGCAGCTTGGCCGGGCAGGGCTACCCTGAAGCTTTCTTT.

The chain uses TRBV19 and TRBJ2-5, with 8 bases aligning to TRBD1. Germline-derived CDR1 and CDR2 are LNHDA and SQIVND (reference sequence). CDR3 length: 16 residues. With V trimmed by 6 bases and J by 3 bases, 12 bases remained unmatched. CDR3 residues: CASSAERTGRKETQYF. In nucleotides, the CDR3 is TGTGCCAGTAGCGCCGAACGGACAGGGAGAAAAGAGACCCAGTACTTC.

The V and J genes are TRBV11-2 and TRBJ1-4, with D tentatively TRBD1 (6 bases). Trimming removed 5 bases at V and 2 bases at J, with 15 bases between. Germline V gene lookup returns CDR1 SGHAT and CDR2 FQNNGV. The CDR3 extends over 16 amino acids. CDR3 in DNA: TGTGCCAGCAGCCCCCGGGGGGCAGGGACTAATGAAAAACTGTTTTTT. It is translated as CASSPRGAGTNEKLFF.

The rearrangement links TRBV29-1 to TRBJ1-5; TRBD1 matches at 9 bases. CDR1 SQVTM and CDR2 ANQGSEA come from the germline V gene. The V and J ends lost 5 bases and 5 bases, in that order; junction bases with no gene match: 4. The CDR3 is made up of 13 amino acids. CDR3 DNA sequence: TGCAGCGTTTCACAGGGGGCCGATCAGCCCCAGCATTTT. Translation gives CSVSQGADQPQHF.

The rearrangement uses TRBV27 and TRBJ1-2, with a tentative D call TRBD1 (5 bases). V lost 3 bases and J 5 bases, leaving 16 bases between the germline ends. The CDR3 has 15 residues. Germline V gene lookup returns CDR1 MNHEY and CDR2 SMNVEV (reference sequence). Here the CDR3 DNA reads TGTGCCAGCAGTTTTGGGGCCCAGGCGGGGTATGGCTACACCTTC. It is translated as CASSFGAQAGYGYTF.